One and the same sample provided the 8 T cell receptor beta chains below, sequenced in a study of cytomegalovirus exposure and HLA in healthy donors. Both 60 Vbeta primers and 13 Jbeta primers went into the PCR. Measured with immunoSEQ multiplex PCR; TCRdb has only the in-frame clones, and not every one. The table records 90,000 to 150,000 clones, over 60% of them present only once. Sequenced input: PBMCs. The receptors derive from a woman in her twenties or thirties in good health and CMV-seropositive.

This CDR3 is CASSKLCRGGIPTYEQYF. The CDR3 DNA reads as TGTGCCAGCAGCAAACTTTGTAGAGGCGGAATTCCTACCTACGAGCAGTACTTC. V is TRBV21-1 and J is TRBJ2-7; TRBD2 is the table's D call and was not checked against the DNA. TRBV21-1 is listed as a pseudogene. CDR3 length equals 18 residues.

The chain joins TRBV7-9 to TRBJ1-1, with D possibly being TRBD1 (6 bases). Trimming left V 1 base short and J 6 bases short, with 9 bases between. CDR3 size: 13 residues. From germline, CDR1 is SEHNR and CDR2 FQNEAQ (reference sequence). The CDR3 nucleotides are TGTGCCAGCAGCTTAGACGAGGGGGCTGAAGCTTTCTTT. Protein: CASSLDEGAEAFF.

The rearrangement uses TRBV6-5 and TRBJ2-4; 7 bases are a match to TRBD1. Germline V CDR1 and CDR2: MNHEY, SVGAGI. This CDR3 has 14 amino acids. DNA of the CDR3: TGTGCTACAGCTAGGGGGCAGGGCAAAAACATTCAGTACTTC. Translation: CATARGQGKNIQYF.

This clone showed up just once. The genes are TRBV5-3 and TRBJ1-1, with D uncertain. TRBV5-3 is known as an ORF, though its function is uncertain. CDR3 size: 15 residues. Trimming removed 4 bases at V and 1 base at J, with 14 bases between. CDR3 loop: CARSGRGQENTEAFF. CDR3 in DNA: TGTGCCAGAAGCGGACGGGGTCAAGAGAACACTGAAGCTTTCTTT.

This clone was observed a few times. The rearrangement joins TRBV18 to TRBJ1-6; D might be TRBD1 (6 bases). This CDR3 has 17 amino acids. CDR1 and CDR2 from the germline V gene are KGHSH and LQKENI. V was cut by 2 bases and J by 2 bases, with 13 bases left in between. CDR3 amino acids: CASSPRGSAPYNSPLHF. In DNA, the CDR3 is TGTGCCAGCTCACCAAGGGGGTCAGCTCCCTATAATTCACCCCTCCACTTT.

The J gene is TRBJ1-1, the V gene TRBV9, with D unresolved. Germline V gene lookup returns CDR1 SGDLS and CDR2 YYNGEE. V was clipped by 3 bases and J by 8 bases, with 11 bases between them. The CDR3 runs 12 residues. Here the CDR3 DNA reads TGTGCCAGCAGCGCCGGGAGTTCCGAAGCTTTCTTT. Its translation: CASSAGSSEAFF.

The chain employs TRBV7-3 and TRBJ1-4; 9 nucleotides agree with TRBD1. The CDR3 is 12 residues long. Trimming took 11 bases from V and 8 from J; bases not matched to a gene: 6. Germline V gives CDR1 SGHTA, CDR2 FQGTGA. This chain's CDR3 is CALSGQGEKLFF. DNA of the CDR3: TGTGCCTTATCAGGACAGGGGGAAAAACTGTTTTTT. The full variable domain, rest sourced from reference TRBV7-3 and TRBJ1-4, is GAGVSQTPSNKVTEKGKYVELRCDPISGHTALYWYRQSLGQGPEFLIYFQGTGAADDSGLPNDRFFAVRPEGSVSTLKIQRTERGDSAVYLCALSGQGEKLFFGSGTQLSVL.

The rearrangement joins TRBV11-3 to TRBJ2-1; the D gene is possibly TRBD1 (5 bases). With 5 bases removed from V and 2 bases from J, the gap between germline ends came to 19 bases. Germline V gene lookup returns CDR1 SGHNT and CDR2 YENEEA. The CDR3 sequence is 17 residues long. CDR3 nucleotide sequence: TGTGCCAGCAGCCCCACCGATGGGGCCGTTCCCTACAATGAGCAGTTCTTC. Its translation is CASSPTDGAVPYNEQFF.